The next 8 T cell receptor beta chains were all read from a single sample in a study of read filtering for tumor transcriptome and immune sequencing. The library was built from about 0.4 ug RNA with molecular barcoded adaptors for alpha/delta and beta/gamma chains. TCRdb reprocessed the reads with MiXCR, giving one entry per CDR3 protein. The table has tens of thousands of distinct CDR3 sequences, roughly 19% seen once; the top ten hold under 13%. Input material: a population of CD138-negative cells sorted from bone marrow. The receptors stem from a donor at least 40 years old with multiple myeloma.

This clonotype has at least ten counts. The rearrangement uses TRBV29-1 and TRBJ2-2, with 7 bases fitting TRBD1. This CDR3 is built from 15 residues. The germline gives CDR1 SQVTM, CDR2 ANQGSEA. The J segment lost 7 bases and the V segment lost 3 bases, leaving 11 bases of the junction unmatched. The CDR3 loop is CSVDIGGWYHGELFF. Written as DNA, the CDR3 is TGCAGCGTTGATATAGGGGGCTGGTATCACGGGGAGCTGTTTTTT.

Many counts were recorded for this clonotype. This rearrangement joins TRBV10-2 to TRBJ1-5; no firm D call. V was trimmed by 0 bases and J by 4 bases, leaving 7 bases between them. In germline, CDR1 is WSHSY, CDR2 SAAADI. This CDR3 is 14 amino acids long. The CDR3, as DNA: TGCGCCAGCAGTGAGTCTGGGGTGAATCAGCCCCAGCATTTT. It yields the protein CASSESGVNQPQHF.

This clonotype was observed many times. This rearrangement joins TRBV20-1 to TRBJ2-5, with TRBD2 matching 7 bases. Germline assignment: CDR1 DFQATT and CDR2 SNEGSKA (reference sequence). The CDR3 length is 14 residues. V trimming: 5 bases; J trimming: 1 base; junction bases outside the gene matches: 7. The CDR3 loop reads CSAQRGGPQETQYF. In DNA, the CDR3 is TGCAGTGCTCAGCGGGGAGGGCCCCAAGAGACCCAGTACTTC.

This clonotype occurred many times. The V gene is TRBV3-1, the J gene TRBJ2-7; D gene ambiguous. The CDR3 runs 16 residues. In germline, CDR1 is LGHDT, CDR2 YNNKEL (reference sequence). With 4 bases removed from V and 2 bases from J, the gap between germline ends came to 18 bases. The CDR3 loop is CASSPLTGAGAYEQYF. CDR3 sequence (DNA): TGTGCCAGCAGCCCCTTGACTGGTGCTGGAGCCTACGAGCAGTACTTC.

A note on this clonotype: At one end the junction does not follow the germline gene, possibly because of a read error. The CDR3 DNA reads as TGTGCCAGCTCAAGGACTAGCGGGAGAAGCAACACCGGGAAGCTGCTTTTT. Protein: CASSRTSGRSNTGKLLF. V and J are TRBV18 and TRBJ2-2, with 13 positions matching TRBD2. Germline V gene sequence: CDR1 KGHSH, CDR2 LQKENI. The CDR3 covers 17 residues.

With regard to this clonotype: This may arise from a read error, as a much more abundant clone is one base away. The conserved phenylalanine or tryptophan normally closing the CDR3 is absent here, so this likely arose from a read error. The V gene is TRBV20-1, the J gene TRBJ2-7, with D perhaps TRBD2 (6 bases). This CDR3 has 15 amino acids. V was clipped by 5 bases and J by 2 bases, with 19 bases between them. Germline CDR1 is DFQATT and CDR2 is SNEGSKA (reference sequence). This chain's CDR3 is CSAAPPGVAPYEQYL. The CDR3 DNA sequence: TGCAGTGCTGCCCCACCGGGGGTCGCCCCCTACGAGCAGTACCTC.

For this clonotype: A much larger clonotype is one base distant, so this may be a read error. The V gene is TRBV6-5, the J gene TRBJ2-3; D not resolved. CDR3 length: 11 amino acids. With 7 bases removed from V and 4 bases from J, the gap between germline ends came to 6 bases. Germline V CDR1 and CDR2: MNHEY, SVGAGI. CDR3 coding DNA: TGTGCCAGCACACGGGCAGATACGCAGTATTTT. Amino acids: CASTRADTQYF.

There are many counts of this clonotype. The rearrangement joins TRBV6-1 to TRBJ2-1, with a possible D match to TRBD1 (5 bases). Germline lookup yields CDR1 MNHNS and CDR2 SASEGT. Trimming took off 7 bases at V and 1 base at J, with 14 bases between the two ends. There are 15 residues in the CDR3. CDR3 loop: CASTDKDFSYNEQFF. The CDR3 DNA reads as TGTGCCAGCACGGACAAAGATTTTTCCTACAATGAGCAGTTCTTC.